A selection of T cell receptor beta chains follows, all from one sample in a study of patients and donors after allogeneic stem cell transplantation. TCRdb re-derived calls from the RT-PCR reads in MiXCR, one entry per CDR3 protein. The sample includes approximately 430,000 distinct CDR3 sequences, roughly 17% of them seen just once. Sequencing input: blood, either unsorted or a sorted T cell fraction (not recorded which). The receptors were gathered from a human donor who was either an allogeneic HSCT recipient or a stem cell or donor lymphocyte infusion donor (not recorded which). It is not recorded whose cells these are; they may come from a transplant donor. The conserved cysteine and the conserved F or W are not part of the CDR3 here.

CDR3aa,v_gene,j_gene
ASRGDGRTGELF,TRBV7-8,TRBJ2-2
ASNDRGFPDTQY,TRBV12-3/TRBV12-4,TRBJ2-3
ASSTSGGRETQY,TRBV3-1,TRBJ2-5
ASSLPGTPYEQY,TRBV7-6,TRBJ2-7
ASSLDSGGHGELF,TRBV12-3/TRBV12-4,TRBJ2-2
ASSLEPYNEQF,TRBV12-3/TRBV12-4,TRBJ2-1
ASSLRENEQF,TRBV5-1,TRBJ2-1
ASSTGTGANVLT,TRBV14,TRBJ2-6
ASSRHGDNEQF,TRBV4-1,TRBJ2-1
ASSSGQVYNEQF,TRBV2,TRBJ2-1
SARVLVLHTEAF,TRBV20-1,TRBJ1-1
ASTIRGAGELF,TRBV12-3/TRBV12-4,TRBJ2-2
ASSERGLAYEQY,TRBV27,TRBJ2-7
ASSLWRTVQETQY,TRBV5-1,TRBJ2-5
ASSLAQGGYGYT,TRBV7-2,TRBJ1-2
SAPWTQKPSTDTQY,TRBV20-1,TRBJ2-3
ASSLGLATGELF,TRBV13,TRBJ2-2
SASPIGSPYEQY,TRBV20-1,TRBJ2-7
ASSLDAANSYNEQF,TRBV27,TRBJ2-1
ASSLDGQGALGYT,TRBV11-3,TRBJ1-2
ASSEPDQPQH,TRBV25-1,TRBJ1-5
ASSSGTGENSPLH,TRBV7-6,TRBJ1-6
SALVETQY,TRBV20-1,TRBJ2-5
ASSPPRDRYTEAF,TRBV12-3/TRBV12-4,TRBJ1-1
AIRPGQGVGGYT,TRBV10-3,TRBJ1-2
ASSLRVPHIGELF,TRBV7-8,TRBJ2-2
ASSSLEVGYGYT,TRBV5-1,TRBJ1-2
ASSQDRRQSKLF,TRBV3-1,TRBJ1-4
ASSFRRYTEAF,TRBV27,TRBJ1-1
ASTKLAGASYEQY,TRBV2,TRBJ2-7
ASSYSPETQY,TRBV6-5,TRBJ2-5
ASSLAGAVSRVQPQH,TRBV5-5,TRBJ1-5
ASSVAGQGSSGELF,TRBV2,TRBJ2-2
SVATQISEAF,TRBV29-1,TRBJ1-1
ASSWGQGGTGELF,TRBV12-3/TRBV12-4,TRBJ2-2
ASALILTGETGELF,TRBV12-5,TRBJ2-2
ASSYDRGFQETQY,TRBV11-2,TRBJ2-5
ASSQPGTPRYGYT,TRBV3-1,TRBJ1-2
ASSLSASSNTEAF,TRBV5-1,TRBJ1-1